Presented here are 5 T cell receptor beta chains from one specimen sequenced in a study of T cells after somatic rescue of genetic block. Method: immunoSEQ multiplex PCR; TCRdb's copy keeps in-frame clones and lacks some. Seen here are under 150,000 clones, 80% to 95% observed once, and the top ten hold over 1.1%. The sample was peripheral blood mononuclear cells (PBMCs). These receptors originate from a woman aged 18-35 years.

The V and J genes are TRBV4-1 and TRBJ2-3; no definite D call. Trimming stripped 1 base from V and 7 bases from J, with 21 bases between. Germline assignment: CDR1 MGHRA and CDR2 YSYEKL. The CDR3 length is 17 residues. CDR3 sequence (DNA): TGCGCCAGCAGCCAAGGGGCCCGGCGAAGCCGCGGAAATACGCAGTATTTT. As protein: CASSQGARRSRGNTQYF.

As regards this clone: Other DNA sequences from this sample encode an identical CDR3 as well. The chain couples TRBV20-1 to TRBJ2-7, with no clear D. The CDR3 extends over 11 amino acids. Germline assignment: CDR1 DFQATT and CDR2 SNEGSKA (reference sequence). Trimming removed 2 bases from V and 4 bases from J, with 6 bases in between. CDR3 sequence (DNA): TGCAGTGCTAGACTGATTTACGAGCAGTACTTC. It encodes CSARLIYEQYF.

The J gene is TRBJ2-7, the V gene TRBV27, with 9 nucleotides matching TRBD1. The junction had 8 bases not matched to a gene; V was cut back by 8 bases and J by 6 bases. The CDR3 spans 13 residues. CDR1 and CDR2 (germline): MNHEY, SMNVEV (reference sequence). CDR3 in amino acids: CASSQGTGLEQYF. The CDR3 DNA is TGTGCCAGCTCACAAGGGACAGGGCTCGAGCAGTACTTC.

The chain joins TRBV28 to TRBJ1-5, with D maybe TRBD1 (5 bases). The CDR3 is made up of 12 amino acids. The V and J ends lost 8 bases and 6 bases respectively, with 11 bases between them. Germline V lookup: CDR1 MDHEN, CDR2 SYDVKM. CDR3 bases: TGTGCCAGCGGCCGTGGGGCTCAGCCCCAGCATTTT. Translation: CASGRGAQPQHF.

The rearrangement uses TRBV9 and TRBJ1-5; D remains ambiguous. The germline V gene encodes CDR1 SGDLS and CDR2 YYNGEE. Deletions cut 0 bases from V and 6 bases from J, with 10 bases between. CDR3 length: 14 amino acids. As DNA, the CDR3 is TGTGCCAGCAGCGTAGGGGGATTATCTCAGCCCCAGCATTTT. Its translation is CASSVGGLSQPQHF.